Below, one TCR beta chain is given with its context. The data belong to a study of OX40 agonist ivuxolimab in advanced cancers. V lost 2 bases, J lost 2 bases, and 16 bases lay in between. This CDR3 has 17 amino acids. Germline V CDR1 and CDR2: MNHEY, SMNVEV (reference sequence). The protocol was immunoSEQ multiplex PCR, while the TCRdb copy is restricted to in-frame clones and leaves out a portion. The sample yields about 25,000 clones, about 86% seen once. Sequencing used CD4+ or CD8+ T cells sorted from blood, obtained in a trial of the OX40 agonist ivuxolimab. This chain connects TRBV27 to TRBJ2-1, with TRBD1 as a possible D gene (6 bases). The sequence was obtained from an adult with an advanced solid tumor such as melanoma, head and neck, liver or kidney cancer. The DNA of the CDR3 is TGTGCCAGCAGTTTAAATGGCTACAGGGTCACCTACAATGAGCAGTTCTTC. This gives the protein CASSLNGYRVTYNEQFF.